Listed here are 5 T cell receptor beta chains from one sample, sequenced in a study of response to subunit inactivated influenza vaccine. Each CDR3 protein gets one entry after TCRdb re-called the RT-PCR reads with MiXCR. Of more than 700,000 distinct CDR3 sequences listed, over 20% are singletons. This specimen was PBMCs from blood, taken more than 4 days after vaccination. Source of these receptors: a man aged 50 to 60 who received an inactivated influenza vaccine.

This clonotype was observed a few times. This chain connects TRBV7-2 to TRBJ2-5, with TRBD2 matching over 7 bases. After removal of 5 bases from V and 3 bases from J, the junction contained 9 bases not matched to a gene. CDR3 length equals 15 residues. Germline assignment: CDR1 SGHTA and CDR2 FQGNSA. This CDR3 reads CASSLLAVIKETQYF. The CDR3 DNA is TGTGCCAGCAGCCTCCTAGCGGTTATCAAAGAGACCCAGTACTTC. Variable domain in full (rest from reference TRBV7-2 and TRBJ2-5): GAGVSQSPSNKVTEKGKDVELRCDPISGHTALYWYRQSLGQGLEFLIYFQGNSAPDKSGLPSDRFSAERTGGSVSTLTIQRTQQEDSAVYLCASSLLAVIKETQYFGPGTRLLVL.

The chain employs TRBV7-2 and TRBJ2-5, with 10 positions matching TRBD2. Germline V CDR1 and CDR2: SGHTA, FQGNSA. The CDR3 consists of 14 residues. V lost 7 bases and J lost 5; bases outside the gene matches: 7. The CDR3 DNA sequence: TGTGCCAGCATTACAACTAGCGGGGTTGAGACCCAGTACTTC. Residues: CASITTSGVETQYF. Filled out from reference TRBV7-2 and TRBJ2-5, the complete variable domain reads GAGVSQSPSNKVTEKGKDVELRCDPISGHTALYWYRQSLGQGLEFLIYFQGNSAPDKSGLPSDRFSAERTGGSVSTLTIQRTQQEDSAVYLCASITTSGVETQYFGPGTRLLVL.

This clonotype was counted between two and nine times. The chain has TRBV5-4 and TRBJ1-6; a possible D gene is TRBD1 (6 bases). CDR3 length equals 13 residues. Trimming stripped 5 bases from V and 7 bases from J, with 10 bases between. CDR1 SGHNT and CDR2 YYREEE come from the germline V gene (reference sequence). The CDR3 sequence is CASSSGENSPLHF. CDR3 in DNA: TGTGCCAGCAGTTCAGGGGAGAATTCACCCCTCCACTTT.

This clonotype has more than one count but fewer than ten. This sequence joins TRBV6-5 and TRBJ2-4; D is undetermined. In germline, CDR1 is MNHEY, CDR2 SVGAGI. The ends were cut back, 2 bases at V and 0 bases at J, with 8 bases in the middle. This CDR3 has 15 residues. The CDR3 protein is CASSYRVEAKNIQYF. The CDR3 nucleotides read TGTGCCAGCAGTTACCGGGTAGAAGCCAAAAACATTCAGTACTTC.

This clonotype was observed a handful of times. This chain uses TRBV29-1 with TRBJ2-5, with D possibly matching TRBD1 (5 bases). This CDR3 has 14 amino acids. Germline assignment: CDR1 SQVTM and CDR2 ANQGSEA. V lost 4 bases and J lost 3, with 15 bases in between. DNA of the CDR3: TGCAGCGTTGGCCAGGGAAGTAGGGAAGAGACCCAGTACTTC. Translation: CSVGQGSREETQYF.